The 19 T cell receptor beta chains below were found in one sample sequenced in a study of T cell responses to AZD1222 COVID-19 vaccine. Method: immunoSEQ multiplex PCR; TCRdb's copy keeps in-frame clones and lacks some. The data hold about 110,000 clones, with roughly 87% observed a single time. The sequencing used peripheral blood, collected 28 days after the second AZD1222 dose. The receptors were gathered from an adult who received the AZD1222 COVID-19 vaccine.

The V and J genes are TRBV11-2 and TRBJ1-1; maybe TRBD1 (6 bases). CDR1 SGHAT and CDR2 FQNNGV come from the germline V gene. The CDR3 spans 15 residues. Trimming removed 2 bases from V and 0 bases from J, with 10 bases in between. Written as DNA, the CDR3 is TGTGCCAGCAGCTTACTCGGACAGTTGAACACTGAAGCTTTCTTT. Translated: CASSLLGQLNTEAFF. Full variable domain (rest looked up from reference TRBV11-2 and TRBJ1-1): EAGVAQSPRYKIIEKRQSVAFWCNPISGHATLYWYQQILGQGPKLLIQFQNNGVVDDSQLPKDRFSAERLKGVDSTLKIQPAKLEDSAVYLCASSLLGQLNTEAFFGQGTRLTVV.

The chain uses TRBV18 and TRBJ2-1, with D perhaps TRBD1 (5 bases). The CDR3 has 14 amino acids. V lost 2 bases and J lost 5, with 10 bases in between. CDR1 and CDR2 from the germline V gene are KGHSH and LQKENI. The CDR3 spells CASSPMAGNNEQFF. The CDR3 nucleotides read TGTGCCAGCTCACCAATGGCAGGGAACAATGAGCAGTTCTTC.

The chain combines TRBV5-1 with TRBJ1-2; 8 positions match TRBD1. The J segment lost 4 bases and the V segment lost 4 bases, leaving 9 bases of the junction unmatched. This CDR3 is 15 amino acids long. Germline CDR1 reads SGHRS; CDR2 reads YFSETQ. As DNA, the CDR3 is TGCGCCAGCAGCCCGGAGGGCGGACAGGGCTATGGCTACACCTTC. Residues: CASSPEGGQGYGYTF. Looking up the rest from reference TRBV5-1 and TRBJ1-2 gives the full variable domain: KAGVTQTPRYLIKTRGQQVTLSCSPISGHRSVSWYQQTPGQGLQFLFEYFSETQRNKGNFPGRFSGRQFSNSRSEMNVSTLELGDSALYLCASSPEGGQGYGYTFGSGTRLTVV.

In its sample, this clone was seen a few times. The chain uses TRBV12-3 or TRBV12-4 and TRBJ2-2, with a possible D match to TRBD1 (6 bases). The CDR3 is made up of 13 amino acids. The V gene lost 6 bases and the J gene lost 3 bases, with 8 bases spanning the gap. The CDR3 loop reads CASRWTDTGELFF. CDR3 in DNA: TGTGCCAGCAGATGGACAGACACCGGGGAGCTGTTTTTT.

The V gene is TRBV7-2, the J gene TRBJ2-7; D tentatively fits TRBD1 or TRBD2 (5 bases each). This CDR3 is 17 amino acids long. Trimming stripped 1 base from V and 4 bases from J, with 20 bases between. Germline V gene sequence: CDR1 SGHTA, CDR2 FQGNSA. The CDR3 is CASSLGPPGPSPYEQYF. The CDR3 nucleotides read TGTGCCAGCAGCTTAGGCCCACCGGGACCCTCTCCTTACGAGCAGTACTTC.

This rearrangement joins TRBV2 to TRBJ1-2, with unresolved D. Germline V CDR1 and CDR2: SNHLY, FYNNEI. CDR3 length: 11 residues. Trimming took 11 bases from V and 4 from J, leaving 11 bases between them. The CDR3 protein is CACREAYGYTF. The CDR3 DNA is TGTGCCTGCCGGGAGGCCTATGGCTACACCTTC.

A few counts support this clone. The chain carries TRBV6-6 and TRBJ2-2; tentatively, D is TRBD1 (5 bases). Germline assignment: CDR1 MNHNY and CDR2 SVGAGI (reference sequence). This CDR3 is 14 amino acids long. With 7 bases removed from V and 2 bases from J, the gap between germline ends came to 11 bases. The CDR3 here is CASTPGSNTGELFF. In DNA form, the CDR3 reads TGTGCCAGCACTCCAGGGTCTAACACCGGGGAGCTGTTTTTT.

V and J are TRBV3-1 (or the pseudogene TRBV3-2) and TRBJ2-6, with D unresolved. V was shortened by 9 bases and J by 2 bases, with 8 bases between the two germline ends. Germline CDR1 reads LGHDT; CDR2 reads YNNKEL (reference sequence). The CDR3 length is 13 residues. The CDR3 coding sequence is TGTGCCAGTGCATACCCTGGGGCCAACGTCCTGACTTTC. It is translated as CASAYPGANVLTF.

The chain carries TRBV10-1 and TRBJ1-3; 8 nucleotides agree with TRBD1. Germline V gene sequence: CDR1 WNHNN, CDR2 SYGVQD (reference sequence). With 1 base clipped from V and 3 bases from J, the junction kept 8 bases outside the gene matches. The CDR3 has 17 amino acids. CDR3 in amino acids: CASSEFHRGVGGNTIYF. In DNA, the CDR3 is TGCGCCAGCAGTGAGTTTCACAGGGGGGTGGGTGGAAACACCATATATTTT.

The rearrangement joins TRBV29-1 to TRBJ2-7; 9 positions agree with TRBD1. V dropped 7 bases and J dropped 6; count of bases not matched to a gene: 10. Germline assignment: CDR1 SQVTM and CDR2 ANQGSEA. There are 13 residues in the CDR3. CDR3: CSATGTGTIEQYF. In DNA form, the CDR3 reads TGCAGCGCGACCGGGACAGGGACCATCGAGCAGTACTTC.

The rearrangement links TRBV5-1 to TRBJ2-5; D gene ambiguous. Germline CDR1 reads SGHRS; CDR2 reads YFSETQ. This CDR3 is built from 15 residues. The V end lost 0 bases, the J end lost 0 bases, and 9 bases lay between the germline ends. This CDR3 is CASSLARAYQETQYF. The DNA of the CDR3 is TGCGCCAGCAGCTTGGCCCGGGCTTACCAAGAGACCCAGTACTTC.

This chain connects TRBV20-1 to TRBJ1-5, with 8 bases that match TRBD1. There are 16 residues in the CDR3. J lost 2 bases, V lost 3 bases, and 9 bases had no gene match. Germline CDR1 and CDR2: DFQATT and SNEGSKA (reference sequence). CDR3 region: CSASPAGGLGNQPQHF. The CDR3 coding sequence is TGCAGTGCTAGTCCGGCAGGGGGCCTGGGCAATCAGCCCCAGCATTTT.

This sequence joins TRBV7-2 and TRBJ1-4, with TRBD1 as a possible D gene (5 bases). Looked up from germline, CDR1 is SGHTA and CDR2 is FQGNSA. V was shortened by 4 bases and J by 8 bases, with 17 bases between the two germline ends. CDR3 size: 15 residues. CDR3 nucleotides: TGTGCCAGCAGCTCTCGGGACCCCGGCCCCGAAAAACTGTTTTTT. Its protein is CASSSRDPGPEKLFF.

V gene TRBV7-9 combines with J gene TRBJ1-6; D is perhaps TRBD1 (5 bases). V lost 7 bases and J lost 7, with 14 bases in between. CDR1 is SEHNR, CDR2 FQNEAQ, per germline (reference sequence). The CDR3 is 14 amino acids. The DNA for the CDR3 is TGTGCCAGCAAAACGACAGAGACCAATTCACCCCTCCACTTT. Protein sequence: CASKTTETNSPLHF.

The V call is TRBV6-5, the J call TRBJ1-1; TRBD1 matches 7 bases. The CDR3 consists of 14 residues. After removal of 5 bases from V and 0 bases from J, the junction contained 3 bases not matched to a gene. Germline V gene lookup returns CDR1 MNHEY and CDR2 SVGAGI. CDR3 nucleotides: TGTGCCAGCAGTCTGACAGGGATGAACACTGAAGCTTTCTTT. Translated, it gives CASSLTGMNTEAFF.

J is TRBJ1-1 and V is TRBV18; perhaps TRBD1 as D (5 bases). V lost 5 bases and J lost 8, with 24 bases in between. The germline V gene encodes CDR1 KGHSH and CDR2 LQKENI. This CDR3 is 16 amino acids long. The CDR3 protein is CASSTSLTERGPEAFF. As DNA, the CDR3 is TGTGCCAGCTCAACCTCCTTGACAGAACGGGGACCGGAAGCTTTCTTT.

The V gene is TRBV19, the J gene TRBJ2-1, with D tentatively TRBD1 or TRBD2 (5 bases each). With 1 base removed from V and 6 bases from J, the gap between germline ends came to 10 bases. Germline V gene sequence: CDR1 LNHDA, CDR2 SQIVND (reference sequence). This CDR3 is built from 14 residues. The CDR3 nucleotides read TGTGCCAGTAGTATAGGCTCGGGGCCCAATGAGCAGTTCTTC. This encodes CASSIGSGPNEQFF.

V usage is TRBV29-1 and J usage is TRBJ2-7; TRBD2 aligns across 7 bases. The trim removed 6 bases at V and 3 bases at J, leaving 8 bases unmatched. This CDR3 region has 13 residues. CDR1 is SQVTM, CDR2 ANQGSEA, per germline. This CDR3 reads CSVQWGGLYEQYF. The CDR3 DNA reads as TGCAGCGTCCAGTGGGGGGGACTCTACGAGCAGTACTTC.

The V call is TRBV6-5, the J call TRBJ1-2; D is possibly TRBD1 (5 bases). V dropped 6 bases and J dropped 6 bases, with 14 bases sitting between them. The V gene's germline CDR1 is MNHEY and CDR2 SVGAGI. This CDR3 contains 13 residues. The CDR3: CASRVRVGDGYTF. Here the CDR3 DNA reads TGTGCCAGCAGGGTACGTGTGGGGGATGGCTACACCTTC.